This T cell receptor beta chain was recorded in a study of early T cells in non-severe SARS-CoV-2 infection. Study-level background: Sequencing targeted bulk RNA from unsorted whole blood, leaving chains unpaired. The study, taken as a whole, reports: Anti-spike CD8 specificities were favored by VDJdb matching, whose results missed private and CD4 specificities.

This CDR3 has 14 amino acids. From germline, CDR1 is SGHRS and CDR2 YFSETQ. Trimming took 6 bases from V and 1 from J; bases not matched to a gene: 4. Unique molecular identifiers (one per individual cDNA molecule) were attached. TCRdb independently ran MiXCR on the 5' RACE reads; one entry per CDR3 protein. The table lists about 56,000 distinct CDR3 sequences, approximately 10% of them singletons. Of note for this clonotype: The antigen remains undetermined.

The sequence came from an adult who was a healthcare worker with PCR-confirmed SARS-CoV-2 infection or an uninfected control (not recorded which). This rearrangement joins TRBV5-1 to TRBJ2-1; 7 bases align to TRBD2. Sequencing was carried out using whole blood. For the CDR3, the DNA is TGCGCCAGCAAGTCCGGGGGGTCCTACAATGAGCAGTTCTTC. It is translated as CASKSGGSYNEQFF.